This is a list of T cell receptor beta chains from one sample in a study of cytomegalovirus exposure and HLA in healthy donors. Assay: immunoSEQ multiplex PCR; the TCRdb copy retains only in-frame clones and omits some. The profile shows more than 95,000 clones, around 86% of them singletons. The sequenced material came from PBMCs. The receptors were gathered from a man aged 30-40 years in good health and CMV-seropositive. CDR3s include the opening cysteine and the closing phenylalanine or tryptophan. The D gene is left open where the match is weak. For some rows the clone size is stated as once, few or many, or as a class when expanded; others skip it.

d_call	v_call	j_call	clone_size	cdr3_aa	cdr3_nt
.	TRBV4-1	TRBJ1-1	.	CASSHLGSGTEAFF	TGCGCCAGCAGCCACCTGGGGAGTGGGACTGAAGCTTTCTTT
.	TRBV5-6	TRBJ2-3	.	CASSSADTQYF	TGTGCCAGCAGCTCGGCAGATACGCAGTATTTT
TRBD2	TRBV27	TRBJ2-7	.	CASSILAGGSYEQYF	TGTGCCAGCAGCATCCTAGCGGGGGGATCCTACGAGCAGTACTTC
.	TRBV28	TRBJ1-5	.	CASSLGRGGHNQPQHF	TGTGCCAGCAGTTTGGGACGGGGAGGGCACAATCAGCCCCAGCATTTT
TRBD2	TRBV29-1	TRBJ2-3	.	CSVVAGGSTDTQYF	TGCAGCGTAGTAGCGGGGGGGAGCACAGATACGCAGTATTTT
.	TRBV2	TRBJ1-3	.	CASSGTGNTIYF	TGTGCCAGCAGTGGAACAGGAAACACCATATATTTT
TRBD2	TRBV11-2	TRBJ2-5	once	CASSMSFLAGGPETQYF	TGTGCCAGCAGCATGTCCTTTCTAGCGGGGGGGCCTGAGACCCAGTACTTC
TRBD1	TRBV7-2	TRBJ2-2	.	CASSPGQVASGELFF	TGTGCCAGCAGCCCGGGACAGGTGGCTTCCGGGGAGCTGTTTTTT
TRBD1	TRBV10-1	TRBJ2-4	.	CASSPGTGGEAKNIQYF	TGCGCCAGCAGTCCCGGGACAGGGGGCGAGGCCAAAAACATTCAGTACTTC
.	TRBV7-6	TRBJ2-7	.	CASSFEHEQYF	TGTGCCAGCAGCTTCGAGCACGAGCAGTACTTC
.	TRBV5-6	TRBJ2-1	.	CASSSRAGFNEQFF	TGTGCCAGCAGCTCCCGCGCGGGGTTCAATGAGCAGTTCTTC
.	TRBV4-1	TRBJ2-3	once	CASSRQGVDTQYF	TGCGCCAGCAGCCGCCAAGGGGTAGATACGCAGTATTTT
TRBD2	TRBV7-6	TRBJ2-3	.	CASSRPKGTGGPYTQYF	TGTGCCAGCAGCCGACCGAAGGGAACGGGGGGGCCGTATACGCAGTATTTT
TRBD2	TRBV7-2	TRBJ2-1	few	CASSPNSGGVPFF	TGTGCCAGCAGCCCAAATAGCGGGGGCGTCCCGTTCTTC
TRBD1	TRBV15	TRBJ2-7	.	CATSRDPGTGAYEQYF	TGTGCCACCAGCAGAGACCCCGGGACAGGGGCCTACGAGCAGTACTTC
.	TRBV29-1	TRBJ1-2	.	CSVEGGGRAGYTF	TGCAGCGTTGAAGGAGGAGGTCGGGCAGGCTACACCTTC
.	TRBV2	TRBJ2-3	.	CASSEVHFGVGTDTQYF	TGTGCCAGCAGTGAAGTGCACTTCGGGGTTGGCACAGATACGCAGTATTTT
TRBD1	TRBV2	TRBJ2-1	.	CASSRDRYNEQFF	TGTGCCAGCAGCCGGGACAGATACAATGAGCAGTTCTTC
TRBD1	TRBV7-3	TRBJ1-6	.	CASSLQGDLNSPLHF	TGTGCCAGCAGCTTACAGGGGGATCTTAATTCACCCCTCCACTTT
.	TRBV5-6	TRBJ2-2	.	CASARSGELFF	TGTGCCAGCGCTCGGTCGGGGGAGCTGTTTTTT
TRBD2	TRBV4-1	TRBJ2-7	.	CASSQGGGAHEQYF	TGCGCCAGCAGCCAAGGGGGAGGGGCCCACGAGCAGTACTTC
TRBD1	TRBV29-1	TRBJ2-2	.	CSVEMGQGNGELFF	TGCAGCGTTGAAATGGGACAGGGGAACGGGGAGCTGTTTTTT
.	TRBV7-6	TRBJ2-5	.	CASSLRGGPGTQYF	TGTGCCAGCAGCTTAAGGGGGGGCCCGGGGACCCAGTACTTC
.	TRBV7-6	TRBJ2-1	.	CASSSRLSSYNEQFF	TGTGCCAGCAGCTCCCGTCTGAGCTCCTACAATGAGCAGTTCTTC
.	TRBV11-2	TRBJ1-1	.	CASSFTQVQGAFF	TGTGCCAGCAGCTTCACACAGGTCCAGGGAGCTTTCTTT
.	TRBV5-1	TRBJ1-2	.	CASSSSGQSGYGYTF	TGCGCCAGCAGCTCGTCAGGACAGTCGGGCTATGGCTACACCTTC
TRBD1	TRBV9	TRBJ1-3	.	CASSPWDRISGNTIYF	TGTGCCAGCAGCCCCTGGGACAGGATCTCTGGAAACACCATATATTTT
TRBD1	TRBV4-2	TRBJ2-7	.	CASSQGQGLSYEQYF	TGTGCCAGCAGCCAAGGACAGGGCCTGTCCTACGAGCAGTACTTC
TRBD1	TRBV2	TRBJ1-2	.	CANPTGAHGYTF	TGTGCCAACCCGACAGGGGCCCATGGCTACACCTTC
.	TRBV7-9	TRBJ1-3	.	CASSSTRGDAGNTIYF	TGTGCCAGCAGCTCCACGCGTGGTGATGCTGGAAACACCATATATTTT
TRBD1	TRBV2	TRBJ1-1	few	CASSGQGNTEAFF	TGTGCCAGCAGTGGACAGGGAAACACTGAAGCTTTCTTT
.	TRBV18	TRBJ1-2	.	CASSPVPNTGNTNYGYTF	TGTGCCAGCTCACCAGTCCCAAATACAGGGAACACTAACTATGGCTACACCTTC
.	TRBV7-2	TRBJ1-4	.	CASSFGAATNEKLFF	TGTGCCAGCAGCTTCGGAGCTGCAACTAATGAAAAACTGTTTTTT
TRBD2	TRBV15	TRBJ2-3	few	CATSRDAGGTDTQYF	TGTGCCACCAGCAGAGACGCGGGGGGGACAGATACGCAGTATTTT